This entry lists 16 T cell receptor beta chains sequenced from one sample in a study of cytomegalovirus exposure and HLA in healthy donors. The PCR made use of 60 Vbeta and 13 Jbeta primers. The protocol was immunoSEQ multiplex PCR, while the TCRdb copy is restricted to in-frame clones and leaves out a portion. This sample contains around 53,000 clones. Sequencing used PBMCs. Receptors were obtained from a man aged 18-30 years in good health and CMV-seropositive.

The chain is built from TRBV6-1 and TRBJ2-7; 9 nucleotides align to TRBD1. The CDR3 has 13 residues. V lost 5 bases, J lost 5 bases, and 4 bases stayed unmatched. Germline V lookup: CDR1 MNHNS, CDR2 SASEGT. CDR3 sequence: CASSTGTGNEQYF. The CDR3 DNA sequence: TGTGCCAGCAGTACCGGGACAGGGAACGAGCAGTACTTC.

V is TRBV9 and J is TRBJ2-3, with 13 nucleotides matching TRBD2. Germline values: CDR1 SGDLS, CDR2 YYNGEE. Germline trimming cut 4 bases from V and 5 bases from J; bases unmatched to any gene: 7. The CDR3 has 16 amino acids. This chain's CDR3 is CASSPGLAGAGDTQYF. DNA for the CDR3: TGTGCCAGCAGCCCAGGACTAGCGGGAGCTGGAGATACGCAGTATTTT. The full variable domain, its missing parts supplied by reference TRBV9 and TRBJ2-3, is DSGVTQTPKHLITATGQRVTLRCSPRSGDLSVYWYQQSLDQGLQFLIQYYNGEERAKGNILERFSAQQFPDLHSELNLSSLELGDSALYFCASSPGLAGAGDTQYFGPGTRLTVL.

The genes are TRBV7-7 and TRBJ2-1, with D possibly matching TRBD2 (5 bases). Trimming left V 0 bases short and J 1 base short, with 7 bases between. This CDR3 region has 15 residues. The germline V gene encodes CDR1 SSHAT and CDR2 FNYEAQ (reference sequence). CDR3 protein: CASSLAGASYNEQFF. The DNA of the CDR3 is TGTGCCAGCAGCTTAGCGGGAGCGTCCTACAATGAGCAGTTCTTC.

CDR3 region: CASSLGQVSYEQYF. The CDR3 nucleotides are TGTGCCAGCAGCTTGGGACAGGTCTCCTACGAGCAGTACTTC. This chain joins TRBV5-5 and TRBJ2-7; maybe TRBD1 (6 bases). The CDR3 loop spans 14 amino acids. V was shortened by 0 bases and J by 0 bases, with 7 bases between the two germline ends. The germline gives CDR1 SGHKS, CDR2 YYEKEE (reference sequence).

The CDR3 loop is CASGEHGVTDTQYF. The CDR3 DNA is TGTGCCAGCGGGGAGCATGGGGTCACAGATACGCAGTATTTT. This chain links TRBV6-6 with TRBJ2-3; D may be TRBD2 (5 bases). The germline gives CDR1 MNHNY, CDR2 SVGAGI (reference sequence). The CDR3 is 14 residues long. V gave up 8 bases and J gave up 2 bases, with 14 bases separating them.

This chain links TRBV5-6 with TRBJ1-1, with D tentatively TRBD1 (6 bases). The length of the CDR3 is 12 residues. The V gene's germline CDR1 is SGHDT and CDR2 YYEEEE. Trimming took 3 bases from V and 5 from J, leaving 8 bases between them. The CDR3 reads CASSSGDTEAFF. The CDR3 coding sequence is TGTGCCAGCAGCTCAGGGGATACTGAAGCTTTCTTT.

This rearrangement joins TRBV27 to TRBJ2-3, with a weak D call TRBD1 (5 bases). The CDR3 runs 14 residues. Germline CDR1 reads MNHEY; CDR2 reads SMNVEV (reference sequence). Trimming pared 3 bases from V and 5 bases from J, leaving 12 bases between. CDR3 coding DNA: TGTGCCAGCAGTTTGATGACAGTGAAAGATACGCAGTATTTT. Translating it yields CASSLMTVKDTQYF.

The rearrangement uses TRBV14 and TRBJ1-4; D call uncertain. Trimming removed 4 bases from V and 7 bases from J, with 13 bases in between. Germline V gene data show CDR1 as SGHDN and CDR2 as FVKESK. The CDR3 contains 14 residues. This CDR3 reads CASSPTMVGEKLFF. The CDR3 region has the DNA TGTGCCAGCAGCCCGACTATGGTGGGTGAAAAACTGTTTTTT.

The chain links TRBV11-2 to TRBJ2-7; 9 bases fit TRBD2. Germline assignment: CDR1 SGHAT and CDR2 FQNNGV. Germline trimming cut 3 bases from V and 3 bases from J; bases unmatched to any gene: 12. The CDR3 runs to 17 residues. The CDR3 protein is CASSLYRTRREGYEQYF. DNA of the CDR3: TGTGCCAGCAGCTTGTATCGAACGAGGCGGGAGGGCTACGAGCAGTACTTC.

The genes are TRBV4-1 and TRBJ2-5, with 9 nucleotides matching TRBD1. This CDR3 has 15 residues. J gave up 4 bases and V 5 bases, and 8 bases lay outside the gene matches. Germline CDR1 reads MGHRA; CDR2 reads YSYEKL. The CDR3 protein is CASSTRGQGGETQYF. CDR3 DNA sequence: TGCGCCAGCAGCACGCGGGGACAGGGAGGAGAGACCCAGTACTTC.

The chain employs TRBV28 and TRBJ2-7; maybe TRBD1 (7 bases). Per the germline V gene, CDR1 is MDHEN and CDR2 is SYDVKM. CDR3 length: 13 residues. With 10 bases removed from V and 7 bases from J, the gap between germline ends came to 20 bases. The CDR3 bases are TGTGCCACCTTAGGGGGGACAGTTGTTGAGCAGTACTTC. Amino acids: CATLGGTVVEQYF. The complete variable domain, with remaining parts taken from reference TRBV28 and TRBJ2-7, reads DVKVTQSSRYLVKRTGEKVFLECVQDMDHENMFWYRQDPGLGLRLIYFSYDVKMKEKGDIPEGYSVSREKKERFSLILESASTNQTSMYLCATLGGTVVEQYFGPGTRLTVT.

The chain is built from TRBV25-1 and TRBJ1-5; TRBD1 might be the D (6 bases). V lost 4 bases, J lost 3 bases, and 13 bases lay in between. Per germline, CDR1 MGHDK and CDR2 SYGVNS. The CDR3 extends over 15 amino acids. CDR3 DNA: TGTGCCAGCAGTGGCCGGGACACCGACAATCAGCCCCAGCATTTT. Its protein is CASSGRDTDNQPQHF.

The J gene is TRBJ2-7, the V gene TRBV30; a weak D match, TRBD1 (6 bases). Germline V CDR1 and CDR2: GTSNPN, SVGIG (reference sequence). This CDR3 has 14 amino acids. Trimming cost V 2 bases and J 2 bases, with 13 bases left between them. CDR3 DNA sequence: TGTGCCTGGAGTTCAGGGGTTGGACCCTACGAGCAGTACTTC. Translating it yields CAWSSGVGPYEQYF.

V and J are TRBV7-9 and TRBJ2-1; 14 bases line up with TRBD2. Germline assignment: CDR1 SEHNR and CDR2 FQNEAQ (reference sequence). The length of the CDR3 is 17 residues. Trimming at V came to 4 bases and at J to 8 bases, leaving 10 bases not matched to a gene. CDR3 protein: CASSSPLGTSGSDEQFF. Written as DNA, the CDR3 is TGTGCCAGCAGCTCCCCGCTCGGGACTAGCGGGAGCGATGAGCAGTTCTTC. The whole variable domain, remainder taken from reference TRBV7-9 and TRBJ2-1, is DTGVSQNPRHKITKRGQNVTFRCDPISEHNRLYWYRQTLGQGPEFLTYFQNEAQLEKSRLLSDRFSAERPKGSFSTLEIQRTEQGDSAMYLCASSSPLGTSGSDEQFFGPGTRLTVL.

The chain couples TRBV27 to TRBJ2-5; 13 bases are a match to TRBD2. This CDR3 has 15 residues. CDR1 is MNHEY and CDR2 is SMNVEV in the germline V gene (reference sequence). V lost 4 bases and J lost 3; bases outside the gene matches: 2. CDR3: CASSYGTSGKETQYF. The DNA for the CDR3 is TGTGCCAGCAGTTATGGGACTAGCGGGAAAGAGACCCAGTACTTC.

This CDR3 reads CASRFSGQGDTQYF. CDR3 DNA sequence: TGTGCCAGCAGATTTTCGGGACAGGGCGATACGCAGTATTTT. V and J are TRBV6-6 and TRBJ2-3, with 9 bases aligning to TRBD1. CDR1 is MNHNY and CDR2 is SVGAGI in the germline V gene (reference sequence). V gave up 6 bases and J gave up 6 bases; unmatched junction bases: 7. This CDR3 is 14 amino acids long.